These T cell receptor beta chains were read from a single sample in a study of human T cells and chemical hapten exposure. TCRdb ran MiXCR on the RACE reads and lists one entry per CDR3 protein. The table lists roughly 200,000 distinct CDR3 sequences, around a quarter of them singletons. The specimen was whole blood, collected in connection with sensitization to the hapten diphenylcyclopropenone (DPC). The receptors here all came from a woman in her forties with alopecia areata. Some clones in this sample may be carry-over from other donors' samples. The CDR3 runs from the conserved cysteine through the conserved F or W. The D gene is left open where the match is weak. Rows may omit the clone size; those that give it use once, few, many or a size class.

D	V	J	size	CDR3	DNA
-	TRBV11-3	TRBJ1-5	-	CASSPYRTASNQPQHF	TGTGCCAGCAGCCCCTATCGGACAGCGTCCAATCAGCCCCAGCATTTT
-	TRBV12-3/TRBV12-4	TRBJ2-2	-	CASSERGVANTGELFF	TGTGCCAGCAGCGAACGGGGCGTCGCGAACACCGGGGAGCTGTTTTTT
-	TRBV20-1	TRBJ1-1	few	CSARWVGQNAFF	TGCAGTGCTAGATGGGTCGGTCAGAACGCTTTCTTT
-	TRBV3-1	TRBJ2-7	few	CASSQASTDPTREQYF	TGTGCCAGCAGCCAAGCCTCTACAGACCCCACTCGGGAGCAGTACTTC
TRBD2	TRBV10-3	TRBJ2-7	-	CAISVEPSGNHEQYF	TGTGCCATCAGTGTAGAGCCTAGCGGGAACCACGAGCAGTACTTC
-	TRBV28	TRBJ1-4	-	CASSFRATNEKLFF	TGTGCCAGCAGTTTTCGGGCAACTAATGAAAAACTGTTTTTT
TRBD2	TRBV9	TRBJ2-7	few	CASSADLPYPGTSGMPYEQYF	TGTGCCAGCAGCGCAGACCTACCGTACCCCGGGACTAGCGGGATGCCCTACGAGCAGTACTTC
TRBD1	TRBV28	TRBJ2-7	-	CASSRQGPYEQYF	TGTGCCAGCAGCAGACAGGGCCCCTACGAGCAGTACTTC
TRBD2	TRBV19	TRBJ2-1	few	CASSTSAGGAYEQFF	TGTGCCAGTAGTACGTCGGCGGGAGGGGCCTATGAGCAGTTCTTC
-	TRBV4-1	TRBJ2-7	-	CASSLKMDAYEQYF	TGCGCCAGCAGCCTGAAGATGGACGCCTACGAGCAGTACTTC
TRBD1	TRBV11-2	TRBJ2-3	-	CASRSEDRGPDTQYF	TGTGCCAGCAGGTCGGAGGACAGGGGCCCAGATACGCAGTATTTT
TRBD1	TRBV7-2	TRBJ2-5	-	CASSRDRASETQYF	TGTGCCAGCAGCCGAGACAGGGCGTCAGAGACCCAGTACTTC
TRBD1	TRBV29-1	TRBJ1-2	-	CSVEDPDRVSLLGYTF	TGCAGCGTTGAAGACCCGGACAGGGTTTCTTTGCTTGGCTACACCTTC
-	TRBV29-1	TRBJ2-1	few	CSVEGLGGVSSYNEQFF	TGCAGCGTTGAAGGTCTCGGAGGGGTTAGCTCCTACAATGAGCAGTTCTTC
-	TRBV12-3/TRBV12-4	TRBJ2-3	few	CASSTRTDTQYF	TGTGCCAGCAGTACCCGCACAGATACGCAGTATTTT
TRBD1	TRBV27	TRBJ2-1	-	CASSWSSGQRNEQFF	TGTGCCAGCAGTTGGTCATCGGGACAGCGCAATGAGCAGTTCTTC
TRBD2	TRBV20-1	TRBJ2-7	-	CSARGPSGRFEQYF	TGCAGTGCTAGAGGGCCTAGCGGCCGCTTCGAGCAGTACTTC